The source of this T cell receptor (beta chain) is a study of siplizumab effects on memory and regulatory T cells (dated by TCRdb to the late 2010s). Background for the entire study: The effect of the anti-CD2 antibody siplizumab on alloreactive T-cell subsets was examined in allogeneic mixed lymphocyte reactions constructed from human PBMCs. The study at large found these results: Among mappable alloreactive CD4+ clones, an average Treg-derived fraction of approximately 73% was observed with siplizumab, compared with about 25% in control reactions. Unstimulated naive T cells appeared to be more diverse than memory T cells, and naive cells seemed to make a substantial contribution to the alloresponse. The suppressive function of proliferating Tregs from siplizumab cultures was not functionally confirmed. Because sequences below about 10^-5 frequency were poorly captured, only a minor fraction of alloreactive clones could be mapped to unstimulated subsets. Siplizumab significantly lowered the cumulative frequency of alloreactive sequences that could be traced to unstimulated CD4+ memory T cells. About 75-96% of proliferating CD4+ or CD8+ clones could not be given a naive or memory phenotype.

For this clone: What this receptor recognizes is not known. No base quality information exists; no much larger clone differs at one position.

Sorted unstimulated T cells, along with proliferating T cells recovered from mixed lymphocyte reactions, underwent TCRbeta CDR3 sequencing. Fresh whole blood from some eleven HLA-typed healthy donors was used to isolate PBMCs. Inclusive of the bounding cysteine and phenylalanine, the CDR3 is 15 residues long. CDR3 DNA only is kept here, 45 bases in frame from base 1. V loses 3 bases, J loses 3 bases, and the germline ends lie 15 bases apart. Sequences MGHRA (CDR1) and YSYEKL (CDR2) are obtained from the germline V gene. Preparation of the library involved the immunoSEQ multiplex PCR assay. About 10^5 TCR templates per sample were assayed by the deep sequencing platform. Genomic DNA extracted from sorted T cells was the material used for TCRbeta CDR3 sequencing. The original pipeline was this. The R programming language was used for clonal analysis of the TCRbeta CDR3 data. Comparing unstimulated samples against CFSE-low samples taken after the reaction was how alloreactive CD4+ and CD8+ clones were defined. Regulatory or non-regulatory origin was assigned to alloreactive CD4+ clones by matching of sequences to sorted unstimulated Treg and non-Treg repertoires. The table comes from immuneACCESS by way of TCRdb, which keeps in-frame sequences with V and J called. Part of the clones is missing from these tables; in studies checked, under half for an unresolved V gene and the rest for unknown reasons. V, J and clone size were drawn from that table, and D and trimming were deduced from the DNA. This sample has 90,000 to 120,000 clones in its table, and 91% of those were observed once. More than 2.5% of the sample rests with the top ten.

Sample: CD4+ T cells sorted from blood. This TCR derives from a human donor in good health. Some clones in this sample may be carry-over from other donors' samples. Recombination connected TRBV4-1 to TRBJ2-7; matching of 6 bases hints at TRBD1 as the D gene. The CDR3 amino acid sequence is: CASSQPPPGVYEQYF. The base sequence is TGCGCCAGCAGCCAGCCCCCTCCAGGGGTCTACGAGCAGTACTTC.